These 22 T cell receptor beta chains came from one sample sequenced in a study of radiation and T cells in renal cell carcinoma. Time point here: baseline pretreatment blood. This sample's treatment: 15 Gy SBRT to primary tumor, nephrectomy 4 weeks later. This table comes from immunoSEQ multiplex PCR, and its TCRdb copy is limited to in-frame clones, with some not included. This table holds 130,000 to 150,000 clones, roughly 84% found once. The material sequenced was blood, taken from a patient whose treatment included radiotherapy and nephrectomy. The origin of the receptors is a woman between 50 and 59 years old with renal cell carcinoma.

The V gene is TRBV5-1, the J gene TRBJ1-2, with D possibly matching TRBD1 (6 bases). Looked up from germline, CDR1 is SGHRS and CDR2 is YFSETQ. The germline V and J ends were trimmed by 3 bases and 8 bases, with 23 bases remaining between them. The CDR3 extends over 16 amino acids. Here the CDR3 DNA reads TGCGCCAGCAGCTGGGACCCCGGGACAACGAGGGGAGGCTACACCTTC. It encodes CASSWDPGTTRGGYTF.

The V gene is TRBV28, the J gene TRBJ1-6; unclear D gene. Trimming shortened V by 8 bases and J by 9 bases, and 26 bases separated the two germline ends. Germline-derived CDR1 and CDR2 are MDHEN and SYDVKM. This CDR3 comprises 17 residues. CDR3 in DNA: TGTGCCAGCGGATTCCCGCACAGTGGTTCTATTGGTTCACCCCTCCACTTT. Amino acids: CASGFPHSGSIGSPLHF.

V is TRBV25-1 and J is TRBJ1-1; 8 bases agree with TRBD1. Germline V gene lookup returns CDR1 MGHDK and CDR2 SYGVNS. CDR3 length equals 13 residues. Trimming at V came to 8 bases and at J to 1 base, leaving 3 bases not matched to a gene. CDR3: CASGQGGNTEAFF. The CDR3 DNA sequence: TGTGCCAGCGGACAGGGAGGGAACACTGAAGCTTTCTTT.

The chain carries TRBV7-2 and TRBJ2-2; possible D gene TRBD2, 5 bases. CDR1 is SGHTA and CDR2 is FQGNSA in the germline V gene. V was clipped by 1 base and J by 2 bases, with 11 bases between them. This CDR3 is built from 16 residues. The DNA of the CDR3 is TGTGCCAGCAGCTTAGATCCCCTAGCAAACACCGGGGAGCTGTTTTTT. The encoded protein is CASSLDPLANTGELFF.

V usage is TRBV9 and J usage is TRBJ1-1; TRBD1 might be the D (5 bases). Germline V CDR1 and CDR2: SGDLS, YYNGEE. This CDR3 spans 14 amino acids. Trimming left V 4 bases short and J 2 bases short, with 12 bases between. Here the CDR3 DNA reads TGTGCCAGCAGCCCCCGGACATTTAACACTGAAGCTTTCTTT. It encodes CASSPRTFNTEAFF.

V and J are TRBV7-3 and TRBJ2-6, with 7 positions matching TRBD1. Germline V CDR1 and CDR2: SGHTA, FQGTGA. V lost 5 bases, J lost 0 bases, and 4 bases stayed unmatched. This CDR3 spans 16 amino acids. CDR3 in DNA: TGTGCCAGCAGCATACAGGGGAACTCTGGGGCCAACGTCCTGACTTTC. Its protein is CASSIQGNSGANVLTF.

The CDR3 is CAWSGGLAVQETQYF. Written as DNA, the CDR3 is TGTGCCTGGAGTGGAGGACTAGCGGTACAAGAGACCCAGTACTTC. The chain links TRBV30 to TRBJ2-5; 10 nucleotides line up with TRBD2. CDR3 length: 15 amino acids. CDR1 and CDR2 (germline): GTSNPN, SVGIG (reference sequence). J gave up 2 bases and V 1 base, and 4 bases lay outside the gene matches.

CDR3 protein: CASSQAPVRNQPQHF. In DNA form, the CDR3 reads TGCGCCAGCAGCCAAGCCCCAGTTCGCAATCAGCCCCAGCATTTT. This sequence joins TRBV4-1 and TRBJ1-5; D gene unclear. Per germline, CDR1 MGHRA and CDR2 YSYEKL. V shed 1 base and J shed 2 bases, with 9 bases lying between them. CDR3 size: 15 residues.

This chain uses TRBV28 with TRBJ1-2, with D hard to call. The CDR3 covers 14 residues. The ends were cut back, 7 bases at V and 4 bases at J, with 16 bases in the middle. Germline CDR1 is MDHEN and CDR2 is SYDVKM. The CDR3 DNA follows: TGTGCCAGCATGACCGGGATCGGCGGCTATGGCTACACCTTC. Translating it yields CASMTGIGGYGYTF.

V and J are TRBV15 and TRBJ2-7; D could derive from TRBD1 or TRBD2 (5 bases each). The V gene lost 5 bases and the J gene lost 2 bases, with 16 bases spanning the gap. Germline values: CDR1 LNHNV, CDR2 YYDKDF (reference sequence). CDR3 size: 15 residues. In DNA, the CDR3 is TGTGCCACCAGCTGGAGCCGGGACCACACCTACGAGCAGTACTTC. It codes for CATSWSRDHTYEQYF. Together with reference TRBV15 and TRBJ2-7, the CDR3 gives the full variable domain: DAMVIQNPRYQVTQFGKPVTLSCSQTLNHNVMYWYQQKSSQAPKLLFHYYDKDFNNEADTPDNFQSRRPNTSFCFLDIRSPGLGDTAMYLCATSWSRDHTYEQYFGPGTRLTVT.

The CDR3 DNA reads TGCGCCAGCAGCTTACGCTACAGCTTGAACACTGAAGCTTTCTTT. This translates into CASSLRYSLNTEAFF. The rearrangement joins TRBV5-1 to TRBJ1-1; D gene ambiguous. Trimming cost V 2 bases and J 0 bases, with 11 bases left between them. Germline V gene data show CDR1 as SGHRS and CDR2 as YFSETQ. CDR3 size: 15 residues.

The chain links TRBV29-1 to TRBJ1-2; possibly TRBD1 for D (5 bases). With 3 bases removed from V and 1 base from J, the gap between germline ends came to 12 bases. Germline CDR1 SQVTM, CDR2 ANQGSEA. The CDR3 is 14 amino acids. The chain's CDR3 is CSVDGDRFNYGYTF. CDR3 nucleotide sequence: TGCAGCGTTGATGGTGACAGATTTAACTATGGCTACACCTTC.

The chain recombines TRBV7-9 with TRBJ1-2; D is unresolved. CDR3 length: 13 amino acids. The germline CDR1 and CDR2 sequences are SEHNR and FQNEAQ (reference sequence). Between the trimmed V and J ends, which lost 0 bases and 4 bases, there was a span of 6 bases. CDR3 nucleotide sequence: TGTGCCAGCAGCTTAGCAGGGCTCTATGGCTACACCTTC. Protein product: CASSLAGLYGYTF.

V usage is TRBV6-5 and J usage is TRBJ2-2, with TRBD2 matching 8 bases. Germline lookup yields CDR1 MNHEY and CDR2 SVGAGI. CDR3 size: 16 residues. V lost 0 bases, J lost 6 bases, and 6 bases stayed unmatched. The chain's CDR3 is CASSYSTGGPSGELFF. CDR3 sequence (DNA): TGTGCCAGCAGTTACTCGACGGGGGGGCCTTCCGGGGAGCTGTTTTTT.

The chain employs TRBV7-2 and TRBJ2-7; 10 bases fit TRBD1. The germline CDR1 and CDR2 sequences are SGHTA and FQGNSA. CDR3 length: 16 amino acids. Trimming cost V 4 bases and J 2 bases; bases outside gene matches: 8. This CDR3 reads CASSSGRDRGTYEQYF. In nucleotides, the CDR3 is TGTGCCAGCAGCTCTGGCCGGGACAGGGGAACCTACGAGCAGTACTTC.

The DNA for the CDR3 is TGTGCCAGCAGTGAATGGGGACAGTATGGCTACACCTTC. It encodes CASSEWGQYGYTF. This chain uses TRBV6-1 with TRBJ1-2; 7 bases align to TRBD1. The germline gives CDR1 MNHNS, CDR2 SASEGT. The CDR3 is made up of 13 amino acids. Trimming cost V 2 bases and J 5 bases; bases outside gene matches: 2.

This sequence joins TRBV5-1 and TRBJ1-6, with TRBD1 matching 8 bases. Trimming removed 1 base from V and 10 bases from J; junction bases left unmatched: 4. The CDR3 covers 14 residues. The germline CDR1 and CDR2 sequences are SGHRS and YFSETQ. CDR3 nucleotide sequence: TGCGCCAGCAGCTTGTCAGGGGGCGGGTCACCCCTCCACTTT. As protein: CASSLSGGGSPLHF.

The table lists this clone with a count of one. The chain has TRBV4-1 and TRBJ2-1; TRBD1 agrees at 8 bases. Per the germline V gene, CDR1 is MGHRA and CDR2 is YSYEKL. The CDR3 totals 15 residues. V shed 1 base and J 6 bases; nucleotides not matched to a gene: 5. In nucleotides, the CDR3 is TGCGCCAGCAGCCAAGGGACAGGGCAATCCAATGAGCAGTTCTTC. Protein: CASSQGTGQSNEQFF.

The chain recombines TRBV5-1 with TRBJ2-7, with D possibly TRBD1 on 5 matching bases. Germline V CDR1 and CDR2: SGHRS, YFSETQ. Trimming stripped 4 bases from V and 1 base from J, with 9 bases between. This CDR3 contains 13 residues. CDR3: CASSQTGSYEQYF. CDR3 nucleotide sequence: TGCGCCAGCAGCCAAACAGGTTCCTACGAGCAGTACTTC.

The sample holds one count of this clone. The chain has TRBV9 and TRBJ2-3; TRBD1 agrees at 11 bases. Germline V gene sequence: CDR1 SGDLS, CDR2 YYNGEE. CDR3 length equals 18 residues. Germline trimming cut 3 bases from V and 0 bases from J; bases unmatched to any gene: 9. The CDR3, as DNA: TGTGCCAGCAGCGCGGACAGGGGGCTTCCTCAAAGCACAGATACGCAGTATTTT. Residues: CASSADRGLPQSTDTQYF.

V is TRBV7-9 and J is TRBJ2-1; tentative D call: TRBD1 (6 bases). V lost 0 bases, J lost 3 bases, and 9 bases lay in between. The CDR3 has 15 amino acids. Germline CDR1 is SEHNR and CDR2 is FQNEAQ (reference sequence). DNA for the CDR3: TGTGCCAGCAGCTTAGCGGGGGCTCGCTACAATGAGCAGTTCTTC. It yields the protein CASSLAGARYNEQFF.

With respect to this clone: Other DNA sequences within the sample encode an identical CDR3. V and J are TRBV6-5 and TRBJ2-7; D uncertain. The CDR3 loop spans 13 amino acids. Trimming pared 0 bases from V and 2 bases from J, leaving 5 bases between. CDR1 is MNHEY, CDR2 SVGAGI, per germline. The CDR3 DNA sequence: TGTGCCAGCAGTTACTCAGGCCCCTACGAGCAGTACTTC. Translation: CASSYSGPYEQYF.